This T cell receptor (beta chain) was found in a study of blood T cells in healthy people across ages. V was clipped by 4 bases and J by 1 base, with 7 bases between them. The CDR3 sequence is 12 residues long. CDR1 GTSNPN and CDR2 SVGIG come from the germline V gene (reference sequence). This clonotype has just a few counts. Sample-barcoded 5' priming and a J-beta primer mix drove a second PCR of roughly 7 to 11 cycles. Each CDR3 protein is one row after TCRdb ran MiXCR on the 5' RACE reads. The top ten hold around 11% of the sample, which has roughly 1.6 million distinct CDR3 sequences, roughly 32% seen once.

The clonotype originates from a woman between 25 and 40 years old in good health. The V and J genes are TRBV30 and TRBJ1-1; D is unclear. What was sequenced was blood. CDR3 nucleotide sequence: TGTGCCTGGAACCCGGGGAACACTGAAGCTTTCTTT. It specifies CAWNPGNTEAFF.